These 17 T cell receptor beta chains were all obtained from the same sample, sequenced in a study of shared clonotypes between healthy human individuals. Only in-frame clones appear in the TCRdb table, and some are missing; sequencing was by immunoSEQ multiplex PCR. The repertoire holds roughly 2,000,000 clones, with around 95% as singletons. Terminally differentiated effector memory CD45RA+ cells were excluded from the naive CD8 cells, which were CD45RO-negative and positively selected for CCR7. Material: naive CD8+ T cells from PBMCs. These receptors were collected from a young man in good health. Some clones in this sample may be carry-over from other donors' samples.

Regarding this clone: The sample contains more than one DNA sequence encoding this CDR3. This sequence joins TRBV7-9 and TRBJ2-1; 10 nucleotides match TRBD2. CDR1 SEHNR and CDR2 FQNEAQ come from the germline V gene (reference sequence). The CDR3 is 15 amino acids. V shed 5 bases and J 2 bases; nucleotides not matched to a gene: 3. The CDR3 reads CASSPLAGAYNEQFF. Here the CDR3 DNA reads TGTGCCAGCAGCCCGCTAGCGGGAGCCTACAATGAGCAGTTCTTC.

V usage is TRBV19 and J usage is TRBJ2-7; tentative D call: TRBD1 (6 bases). V lost 4 bases to trimming and J lost 3 bases, with 10 bases between them. Germline CDR1 LNHDA, CDR2 SQIVND (reference sequence). This CDR3 is 13 amino acids long. Here the CDR3 reads CASSTRQDYEQYF. For the CDR3, the DNA is TGTGCCAGTAGTACCAGACAGGACTACGAGCAGTACTTC.

V is TRBV11-2 and J is TRBJ1-1, with 7 bases identical to TRBD1. In germline, CDR1 is SGHAT, CDR2 FQNNGV. V trimming: 10 bases; J trimming: 5 bases; junction bases outside the gene matches: 13. The CDR3 length is 14 residues. CDR3 sequence reads: CATRDSRDGTEAFF. The CDR3 DNA reads as TGTGCCACCAGGGACAGTAGGGATGGAACTGAAGCTTTCTTT.

Notes on this clone: Within the sample, other DNA sequences also encode this same CDR3. V gene TRBV13 combines with J gene TRBJ2-7; 9 nucleotides line up with TRBD1. Per germline, CDR1 PRHDT and CDR2 FYEKMQ (reference sequence). CDR3 length: 14 amino acids. The ends lost 4 bases at V and 2 bases at J; junction bases unmatched: 3. The CDR3 DNA reads as TGTGCCAGCAGCTCCCGACAGGGGGCCTACGAGCAGTACTTC. This encodes CASSSRQGAYEQYF. Drawing the rest from reference TRBV13 and TRBJ2-7, the complete variable domain is AAGVIQSPRHLIKEKRETATLKCYPIPRHDTVYWYQQGPGQDPQFLISFYEKMQSDKGSIPDRFSAQQFSDYHSELNMSSLELGDSALYFCASSSRQGAYEQYFGPGTRLTVT.

V gene TRBV27 combines with J gene TRBJ2-1; 8 bases line up with TRBD2. This CDR3 is built from 17 residues. The V gene end was trimmed by 4 bases and the J gene end by 5 bases; junction bases not matched to a gene: 13. Germline assignment: CDR1 MNHEY and CDR2 SMNVEV (reference sequence). In DNA form, the CDR3 reads TGTGCCAGCAGTTATGGTAGCGGGACTTCCCCCCACAATGAGCAGTTCTTC. Translating gives CASSYGSGTSPHNEQFF.

This chain joins TRBV4-1 and TRBJ2-3; D may be TRBD2 (5 bases). Trimming cost V 0 bases and J 2 bases, with 15 bases left between them. Germline-derived CDR1 and CDR2 are MGHRA and YSYEKL. The CDR3 contains 17 residues. This chain's CDR3 is CASSQDYLAGLTDTQYF. The CDR3 nucleotides read TGCGCCAGCAGCCAAGATTATCTAGCCGGACTCACAGATACGCAGTATTTT.

The genes are TRBV6-5 and TRBJ2-7; TRBD2 matches 11 bases. With V trimmed by 5 bases and J by 5 bases, 8 bases remained unmatched. CDR1 is MNHEY, CDR2 SVGAGI, per germline. The CDR3 covers 15 residues. Here the CDR3 DNA reads TGTGCCAGCAGTATAGCGGGAGGGCCGATCGACGAGCAGTACTTC. This sequence encodes CASSIAGGPIDEQYF.

The chain couples TRBV5-1 to TRBJ1-2, with no clear D. Trimming cost V 2 bases and J 6 bases, with 11 bases left between them. The germline V gene has CDR1 SGHRS and CDR2 YFSETQ. This CDR3 is 13 amino acids long. The CDR3 sequence is CASSFRVGDGYTF. The DNA of the CDR3 is TGCGCCAGCAGCTTTAGGGTAGGAGATGGCTACACCTTC.

The rearrangement links TRBV28 to TRBJ2-7; TRBD1 aligns across 8 bases. J lost 0 bases, V lost 1 base, and 5 bases had no gene match. The CDR3 is 16 amino acids. Germline CDR1 MDHEN, CDR2 SYDVKM. The CDR3 DNA follows: TGTGCCAGCAGTTTATTCCGTGGACAGGGCTCCTACGAGCAGTACTTC. Its translation is CASSLFRGQGSYEQYF.

This sequence joins TRBV28 and TRBJ2-6; 7 bases are a match to TRBD1. Germline V gene sequence: CDR1 MDHEN, CDR2 SYDVKM. Losses at the gene ends were 5 bases for V and 0 bases for J; bases not matched to a gene: 13. The CDR3 has 19 residues. The CDR3 region has the DNA TGTGCCAGCAGTCCCCGACAGGGCATTCCCCCCTCTGGGGCCAACGTCCTGACTTTC. This gives the protein CASSPRQGIPPSGANVLTF.

V gene TRBV28 combines with J gene TRBJ2-3; TRBD2 aligns across 9 bases. CDR3 size: 16 residues. Germline loops: CDR1 MDHEN, CDR2 SYDVKM. V was pared by 7 bases and J by 2 bases, with 10 bases of the junction left unmatched. CDR3 in DNA: TGTGCCAGCATGAAACAGCGGGAGGTAACCACAGATACGCAGTATTTT. Residues: CASMKQREVTTDTQYF. Supplemented by reference TRBV28 and TRBJ2-3, the full variable domain reads DVKVTQSSRYLVKRTGEKVFLECVQDMDHENMFWYRQDPGLGLRLIYFSYDVKMKEKGDIPEGYSVSREKKERFSLILESASTNQTSMYLCASMKQREVTTDTQYFGPGTRLTVL.

V is TRBV7-2 and J is TRBJ2-2; D gene uncertain. The CDR3 covers 17 residues. Germline V gene sequence: CDR1 SGHTA, CDR2 FQGNSA. V dropped 0 bases and J dropped 4 bases, with 15 bases sitting between them. The CDR3 DNA reads as TGTGCCAGCAGCTTAGCGTCAATGGCCTGGGGCACCGGGGAGCTGTTTTTT. Encoded protein: CASSLASMAWGTGELFF.

The rearrangement links TRBV13 to TRBJ2-2; TRBD2 aligns across 11 bases. The CDR3 runs 17 residues. Losses at the gene ends were 4 bases for V and 3 bases for J; bases not matched to a gene: 7. Germline assignment: CDR1 PRHDT and CDR2 FYEKMQ (reference sequence). In nucleotides, the CDR3 is TGTGCCAGCAGCTCACTAGCGGGAGACGGGTACACCGGGGAGCTGTTTTTT. This translates into CASSSLAGDGYTGELFF.

The chain couples TRBV5-1 to TRBJ2-7; perhaps TRBD2 as D (5 bases). CDR3 size: 14 residues. With 4 bases removed from V and 2 bases from J, the gap between germline ends came to 13 bases. Germline CDR1 SGHRS, CDR2 YFSETQ. CDR3 residues: CASSPSGSPYEQYF. CDR3 nucleotide sequence: TGCGCCAGCAGCCCATCGGGGTCGCCCTACGAGCAGTACTTC.

The genes are TRBV11-2 and TRBJ2-7; perhaps TRBD2 as D (5 bases). Germline-derived CDR1 and CDR2 are SGHAT and FQNNGV. The CDR3 sequence is 11 residues long. V was trimmed by 5 bases and J by 7 bases, leaving 9 bases between them. CDR3 residues: CASSQTGEQYF. The CDR3 DNA reads as TGTGCCAGCAGCCAGACGGGGGAGCAGTACTTC. Together with reference TRBV11-2 and TRBJ2-7, the CDR3 gives the full variable domain: EAGVAQSPRYKIIEKRQSVAFWCNPISGHATLYWYQQILGQGPKLLIQFQNNGVVDDSQLPKDRFSAERLKGVDSTLKIQPAKLEDSAVYLCASSQTGEQYFGPGTRLTVT.

This chain joins TRBV28 and TRBJ2-7; D possibly uses TRBD1 or TRBD2 (5 bases each). In germline, CDR1 is MDHEN, CDR2 SYDVKM. Trimming removed 11 bases from V and 3 bases from J, with 17 bases in between. The CDR3 has 13 residues. The CDR3 spells CAAQRRGDYEQYF. CDR3 coding DNA: TGTGCCGCCCAGCGGCGAGGGGACTACGAGCAGTACTTC.

The rearrangement uses TRBV19 and TRBJ1-1; D is possibly TRBD1 (6 bases). CDR1 is LNHDA, CDR2 SQIVND, per germline (reference sequence). V lost 8 bases and J 5 bases, leaving 9 bases between the germline ends. The length of the CDR3 is 11 residues. The CDR3 DNA follows: TGTGCCAGTGGGACACCGACTGAAGCTTTCTTT. This sequence encodes CASGTPTEAFF.